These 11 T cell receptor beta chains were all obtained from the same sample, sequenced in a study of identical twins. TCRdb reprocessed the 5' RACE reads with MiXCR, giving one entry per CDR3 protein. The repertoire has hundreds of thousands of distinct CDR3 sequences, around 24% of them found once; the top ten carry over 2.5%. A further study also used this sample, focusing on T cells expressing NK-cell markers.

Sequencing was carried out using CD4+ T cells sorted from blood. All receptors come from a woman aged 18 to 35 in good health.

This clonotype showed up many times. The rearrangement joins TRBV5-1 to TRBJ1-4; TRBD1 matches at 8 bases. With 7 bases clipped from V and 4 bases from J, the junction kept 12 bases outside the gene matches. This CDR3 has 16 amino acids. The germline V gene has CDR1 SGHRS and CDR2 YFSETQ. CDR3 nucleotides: TGCGCCAGCGGTTTATCGGGACAGGCCAATAATGAAAAACTGTTTTTT. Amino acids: CASGLSGQANNEKLFF.

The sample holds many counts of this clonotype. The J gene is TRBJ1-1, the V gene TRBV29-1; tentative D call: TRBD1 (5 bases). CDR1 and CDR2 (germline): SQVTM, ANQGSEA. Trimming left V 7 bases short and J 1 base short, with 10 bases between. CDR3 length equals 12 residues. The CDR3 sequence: CSARVTNTEAFF. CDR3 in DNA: TGCAGCGCCAGGGTAACGAACACTGAAGCTTTCTTT.

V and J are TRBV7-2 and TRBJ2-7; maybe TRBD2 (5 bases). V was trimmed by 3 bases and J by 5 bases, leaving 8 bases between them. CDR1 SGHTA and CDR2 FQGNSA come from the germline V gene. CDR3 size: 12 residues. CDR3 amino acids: CASSFDSDEQYF. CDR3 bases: TGTGCCAGCAGCTTCGATAGCGACGAGCAGTACTTC. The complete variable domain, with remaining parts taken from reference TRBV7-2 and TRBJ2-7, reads GAGVSQSPSNKVTEKGKDVELRCDPISGHTALYWYRQSLGQGLEFLIYFQGNSAPDKSGLPSDRFSAERTGGSVSTLTIQRTQQEDSAVYLCASSFDSDEQYFGPGTRLTVT.

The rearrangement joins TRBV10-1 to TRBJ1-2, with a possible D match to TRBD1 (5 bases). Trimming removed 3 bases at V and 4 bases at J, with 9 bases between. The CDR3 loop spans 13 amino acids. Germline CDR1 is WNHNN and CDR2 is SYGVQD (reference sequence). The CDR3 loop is CASSDRESYGYTF. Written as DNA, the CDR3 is TGCGCCAGCAGTGACAGGGAGTCCTATGGCTACACCTTC.

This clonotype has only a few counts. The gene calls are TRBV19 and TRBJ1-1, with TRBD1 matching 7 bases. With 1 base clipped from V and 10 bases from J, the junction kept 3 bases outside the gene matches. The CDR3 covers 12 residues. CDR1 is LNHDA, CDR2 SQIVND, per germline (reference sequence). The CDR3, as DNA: TGTGCCAGTAGTATAGGACAGGGAGGAGCTTTCTTT. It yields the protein CASSIGQGGAFF.

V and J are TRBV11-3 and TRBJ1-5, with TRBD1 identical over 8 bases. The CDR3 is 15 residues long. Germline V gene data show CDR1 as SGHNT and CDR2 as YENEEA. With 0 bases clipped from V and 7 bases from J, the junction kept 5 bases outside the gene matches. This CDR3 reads CASSLDATGEQPQHF. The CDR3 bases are TGTGCCAGCAGCTTAGATGCGACAGGGGAGCAGCCCCAGCATTTT.

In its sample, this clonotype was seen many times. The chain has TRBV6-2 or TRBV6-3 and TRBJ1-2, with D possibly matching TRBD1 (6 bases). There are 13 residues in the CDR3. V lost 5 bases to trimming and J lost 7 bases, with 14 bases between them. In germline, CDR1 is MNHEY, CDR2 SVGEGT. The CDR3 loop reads CASSAQQGTGYTF. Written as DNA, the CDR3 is TGTGCCAGCAGTGCACAACAGGGTACTGGCTACACCTTC.

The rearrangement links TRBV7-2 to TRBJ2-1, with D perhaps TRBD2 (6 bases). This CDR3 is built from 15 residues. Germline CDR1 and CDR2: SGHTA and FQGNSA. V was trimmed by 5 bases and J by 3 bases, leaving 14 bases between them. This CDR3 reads CASSQIAAVYNEQFF. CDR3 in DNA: TGTGCCAGCAGCCAAATAGCGGCCGTCTACAATGAGCAGTTCTTC.

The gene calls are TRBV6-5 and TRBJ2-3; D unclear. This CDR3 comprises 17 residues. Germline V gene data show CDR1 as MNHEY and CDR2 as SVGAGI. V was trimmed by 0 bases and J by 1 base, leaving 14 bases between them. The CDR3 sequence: CASSYSYRPLGTDTQYF. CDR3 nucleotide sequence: TGTGCCAGCAGTTACTCGTATCGGCCCCTGGGCACAGATACGCAGTATTTT.

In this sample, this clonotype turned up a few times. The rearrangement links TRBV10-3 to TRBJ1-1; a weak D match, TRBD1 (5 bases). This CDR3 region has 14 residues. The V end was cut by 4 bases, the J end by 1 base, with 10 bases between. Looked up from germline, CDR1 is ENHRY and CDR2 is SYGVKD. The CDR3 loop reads CAISVGGENTEAFF. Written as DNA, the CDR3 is TGTGCCATCAGTGTCGGGGGAGAGAACACTGAAGCTTTCTTT.

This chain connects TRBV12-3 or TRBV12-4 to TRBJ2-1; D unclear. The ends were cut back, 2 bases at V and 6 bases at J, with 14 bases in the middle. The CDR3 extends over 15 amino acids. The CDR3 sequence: CASSLTRATSNEQFF. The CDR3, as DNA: TGTGCCAGCAGTTTAACCCGGGCTACCTCCAATGAGCAGTTCTTC.